This T cell receptor (beta chain) is drawn from a study of T cell responses to AZD1222 COVID-19 vaccine. Findings of the study overall: The study found vaccine-associated CD4 TCRs spanning spike, dominant at 160-218 and 743-854. Most donors were white British, females outnumbered males, and clonal diversity was possibly underestimated.

V gave up 6 bases and J gave up 4 bases; unmatched junction bases: 0. CDR3 size: 13 residues. Germline assignment: CDR1 MNHEY and CDR2 SVGAGI. Note on this clone: Its antigen is undetermined.

Clones were read by immunoSEQ multiplex PCR, and TCRdb kept only the in-frame ones, dropping some. Here the sample spans 180,000 or so clones, about 92% being singletons. Sequenced material: peripheral blood, taken 28 days after the second AZD1222 dose. The chain combines TRBV6-5 with TRBJ1-5; 10 bases agree with TRBD1. The clonotype was recovered from an adult who received the AZD1222 COVID-19 vaccine. The CDR3 DNA follows: TGTGCCAGCAGGGGACAGGGGAATCAGCCCCAGCATTTT. Translation gives CASRGQGNQPQHF.